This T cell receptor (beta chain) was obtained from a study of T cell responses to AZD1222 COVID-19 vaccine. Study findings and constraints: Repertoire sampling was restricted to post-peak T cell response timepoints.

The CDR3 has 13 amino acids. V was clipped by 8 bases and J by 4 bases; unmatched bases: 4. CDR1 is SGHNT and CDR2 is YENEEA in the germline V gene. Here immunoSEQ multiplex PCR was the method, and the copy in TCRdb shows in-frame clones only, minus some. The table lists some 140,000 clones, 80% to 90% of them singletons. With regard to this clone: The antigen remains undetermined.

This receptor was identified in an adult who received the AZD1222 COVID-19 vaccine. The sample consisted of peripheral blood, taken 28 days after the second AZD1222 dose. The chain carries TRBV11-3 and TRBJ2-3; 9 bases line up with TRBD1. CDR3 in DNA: TGTGCCAGCGCCGGGACAGGGTCAGATACGCAGTATTTT. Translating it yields CASAGTGSDTQYF.